This is a list of T cell receptor beta chains from one sample in a study of cytomegalovirus exposure and HLA in healthy donors. Profiling relied on immunoSEQ multiplex PCR, and the TCRdb table lists in-frame clones only, not all of them. This table holds roughly 130,000 clones, 79% found once. Sequencing input: PBMCs. The receptors were gathered from a female donor in good health and CMV-seronegative. CDR3s include the opening cysteine and the closing phenylalanine or tryptophan. The D gene is left open where the match is weak. Some rows have no size entry. The others give once, few or many, or a class for an expanded clone.

d_call: NA
j_call: TRBJ1-4
v_call: TRBV28
clone_size: once
cdr3_aa: CASSPMGRDEKLFF
cdr3_nt: TGTGCCAGCTCCCCTATGGGGCGCGATGAAAAACTGTTTTTT

d_call: TRBD1
j_call: TRBJ2-5
v_call: TRBV27
clone_size: NA
cdr3_aa: CASSPGTGVRETQYF
cdr3_nt: TGTGCCAGCAGTCCAGGGACAGGGGTGCGAGAGACCCAGTACTTC

d_call: TRBD2
j_call: TRBJ2-1
v_call: TRBV6-5
clone_size: NA
cdr3_aa: CASSYSTSGRDEQFF
cdr3_nt: TGTGCCAGCAGTTACTCGACTAGCGGACGCGATGAGCAGTTCTTC

d_call: NA
j_call: TRBJ2-2
v_call: TRBV7-2
clone_size: NA
cdr3_aa: CASSYLGGVLPGELFF
cdr3_nt: TGTGCCAGCAGCTATCTAGGGGGGGTTCTTCCCGGGGAGCTGTTTTTT

d_call: TRBD1
j_call: TRBJ2-7
v_call: TRBV11-2
clone_size: NA
cdr3_aa: CASSLADRLDEQYF
cdr3_nt: TGTGCCAGCAGCTTAGCGGACAGGTTGGACGAGCAGTACTTC

d_call: TRBD2
j_call: TRBJ2-4
v_call: TRBV4-1
clone_size: NA
cdr3_aa: CASSQGGLAGLAKNIQYF
cdr3_nt: TGCGCCAGCAGCCAGGGGGGACTAGCGGGACTAGCCAAAAACATTCAGTACTTC

d_call: TRBD2
j_call: TRBJ2-1
v_call: TRBV4-3
clone_size: NA
cdr3_aa: CASSQELAGDNEQFF
cdr3_nt: TGCGCCAGCAGCCAAGAGCTAGCGGGGGACAATGAGCAGTTCTTC

d_call: NA
j_call: TRBJ1-1
v_call: TRBV30
clone_size: NA
cdr3_aa: CAWGGQGEAFF
cdr3_nt: TGTGCCTGGGGTGGGCAGGGTGAGGCTTTCTTT

d_call: TRBD2
j_call: TRBJ2-7
v_call: TRBV27
clone_size: NA
cdr3_aa: CASKGLAGDPYEQYF
cdr3_nt: TGTGCCAGCAAGGGACTAGCGGGAGACCCCTACGAGCAGTACTTC

d_call: NA
j_call: TRBJ1-2
v_call: TRBV23-1
clone_size: once
cdr3_aa: CASSQSRRRGAGGYTF
cdr3_nt: TGCGCCAGCAGTCAAAGCCGGCGTCGGGGGGCAGGTGGCTACACCTTC

d_call: TRBD2
j_call: TRBJ2-3
v_call: TRBV28
clone_size: NA
cdr3_aa: CASSEPSGSTADTQYF
cdr3_nt: TGTGCCAGCAGCGAACCCAGCGGGAGTACGGCAGATACGCAGTATTTT

d_call: NA
j_call: TRBJ2-7
v_call: TRBV30
clone_size: NA
cdr3_aa: CAWSVGQNYEQYF
cdr3_nt: TGTGCCTGGAGTGTGGGGCAGAACTACGAGCAGTACTTC

d_call: TRBD2
j_call: TRBJ2-7
v_call: TRBV6-6
clone_size: NA
cdr3_aa: CAYGGRASYEQYF
cdr3_nt: TGTGCCTATGGCGGGAGGGCATCCTACGAGCAGTACTTC

d_call: NA
j_call: TRBJ2-7
v_call: TRBV5-1
clone_size: NA
cdr3_aa: CASSLYVSQASYEQYF
cdr3_nt: TGCGCCAGCAGCTTGTACGTCAGCCAGGCTTCCTACGAGCAGTACTTC

d_call: TRBD2
j_call: TRBJ2-1
v_call: TRBV9
clone_size: few
cdr3_aa: CASSPKNPGLAGRDEQFF
cdr3_nt: TGTGCCAGCAGTCCGAAGAACCCGGGACTAGCGGGGAGGGATGAGCAGTTCTTC

d_call: TRBD2
j_call: TRBJ2-2
v_call: TRBV2
clone_size: NA
cdr3_aa: CASSRLAGGPGELFF
cdr3_nt: TGTGCCAGCAGTCGACTAGCGGGAGGCCCCGGGGAGCTGTTTTTT

d_call: TRBD1
j_call: TRBJ2-7
v_call: TRBV5-6
clone_size: NA
cdr3_aa: CASSLGTADYEQYF
cdr3_nt: TGTGCCAGCAGCCTCGGGACAGCCGACTACGAGCAGTACTTC

d_call: NA
j_call: TRBJ2-2
v_call: TRBV4-3
clone_size: NA
cdr3_aa: CASSQDLSEAGELFF
cdr3_nt: TGCGCCAGCAGCCAAGATCTCTCGGAGGCCGGGGAGCTGTTTTTT

d_call: TRBD1
j_call: TRBJ2-7
v_call: TRBV29-1
clone_size: NA
cdr3_aa: CSATGTGSYEQYF
cdr3_nt: TGCAGCGCTACCGGGACAGGGTCCTACGAGCAGTACTTC

d_call: NA
j_call: TRBJ2-7
v_call: TRBV6-5
clone_size: NA
cdr3_aa: CASSRRGDYEQYF
cdr3_nt: TGTGCCAGCAGTCGCCGGGGAGACTACGAGCAGTACTTC